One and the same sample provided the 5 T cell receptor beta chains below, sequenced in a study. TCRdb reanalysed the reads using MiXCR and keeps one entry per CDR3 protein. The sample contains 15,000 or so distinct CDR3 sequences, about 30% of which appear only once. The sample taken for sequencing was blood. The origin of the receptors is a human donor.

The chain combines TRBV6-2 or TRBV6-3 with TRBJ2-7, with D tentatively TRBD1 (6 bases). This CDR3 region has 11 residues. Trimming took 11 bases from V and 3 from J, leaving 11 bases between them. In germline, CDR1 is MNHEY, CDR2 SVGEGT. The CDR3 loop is CAAGTYYEQYF. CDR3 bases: TGTGCCGCCGGGACATACTACGAGCAGTACTTC.

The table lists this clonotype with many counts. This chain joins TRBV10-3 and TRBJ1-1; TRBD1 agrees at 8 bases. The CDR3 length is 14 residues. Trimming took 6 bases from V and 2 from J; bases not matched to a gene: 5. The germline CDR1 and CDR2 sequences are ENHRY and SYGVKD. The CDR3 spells CAISGTGRNTEAFF. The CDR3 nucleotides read TGTGCCATCAGCGGGACAGGTCGTAACACTGAAGCTTTCTTT.

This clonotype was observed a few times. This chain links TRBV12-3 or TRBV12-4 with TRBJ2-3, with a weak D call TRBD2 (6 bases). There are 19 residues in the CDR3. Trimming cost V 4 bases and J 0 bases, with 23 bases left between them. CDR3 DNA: TGTGCCAGCAGTTCGATAAGCGGCCGCCATGGAGGGAGCACAGATACGCAGTATTTT. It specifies CASSSISGRHGGSTDTQYF.

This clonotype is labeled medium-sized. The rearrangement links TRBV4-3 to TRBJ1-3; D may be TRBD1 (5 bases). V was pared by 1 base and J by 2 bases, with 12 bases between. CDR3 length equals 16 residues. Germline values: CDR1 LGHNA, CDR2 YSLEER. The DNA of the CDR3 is TGCGCCAGCAGCCAAGCTACGGGACGCGCTGGAAACACCATATATTTT. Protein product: CASSQATGRAGNTIYF.

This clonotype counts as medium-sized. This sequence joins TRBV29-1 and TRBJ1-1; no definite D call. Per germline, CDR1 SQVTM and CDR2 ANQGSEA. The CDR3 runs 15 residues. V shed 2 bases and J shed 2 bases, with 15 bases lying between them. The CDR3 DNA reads TGCAGCGTTGAAATCGACGCACACTCAAACACTGAAGCTTTCTTT. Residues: CSVEIDAHSNTEAFF.